Sequencing of this T cell receptor (beta chain) was carried out in a study of T cell responses to AZD1222 COVID-19 vaccine. Study-wide findings and caveats: The number of AZD1222 recipients seropositive at baseline was only five or six.

The junction had 9 bases not matched to a gene; V was cut back by 3 bases and J by 6 bases. There are 15 residues in the CDR3. Germline CDR1 SGHRS, CDR2 YFSETQ. Of note for this clone: What it recognizes is unknown.

TCRdb keeps only in-frame clones here, not all; method: immunoSEQ multiplex PCR. The sample comprises 110,000 or so clones, 70% to 90% of which are singletons, and approximately 6.9% rests with the top ten. This TCR was recovered from an adult who received the AZD1222 COVID-19 vaccine. The chain combines TRBV5-1 with TRBJ2-1; 7 bases align to TRBD1. This specimen was peripheral blood, taken 28 days after the second AZD1222 dose. The CDR3 protein is CASSSPTGSLNEQFF. CDR3 nucleotides: TGCGCCAGCAGCTCACCGACAGGGAGTCTCAATGAGCAGTTCTTC. Filled out from reference TRBV5-1 and TRBJ2-1, the complete variable domain reads KAGVTQTPRYLIKTRGQQVTLSCSPISGHRSVSWYQQTPGQGLQFLFEYFSETQRNKGNFPGRFSGRQFSNSRSEMNVSTLELGDSALYLCASSSPTGSLNEQFFGPGTRLTVL.